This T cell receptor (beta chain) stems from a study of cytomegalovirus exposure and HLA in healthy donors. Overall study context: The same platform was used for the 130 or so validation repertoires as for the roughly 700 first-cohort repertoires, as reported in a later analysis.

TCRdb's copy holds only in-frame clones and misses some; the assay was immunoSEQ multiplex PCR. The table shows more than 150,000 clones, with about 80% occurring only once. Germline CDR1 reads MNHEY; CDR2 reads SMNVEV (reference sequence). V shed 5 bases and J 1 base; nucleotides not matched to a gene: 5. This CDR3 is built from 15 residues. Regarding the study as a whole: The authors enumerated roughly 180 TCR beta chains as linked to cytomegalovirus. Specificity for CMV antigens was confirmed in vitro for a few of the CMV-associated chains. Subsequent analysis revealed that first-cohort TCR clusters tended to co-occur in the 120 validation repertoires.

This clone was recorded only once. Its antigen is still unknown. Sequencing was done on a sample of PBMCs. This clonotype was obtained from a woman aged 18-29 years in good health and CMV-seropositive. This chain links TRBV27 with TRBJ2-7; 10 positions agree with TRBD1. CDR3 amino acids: CASSRPGQGSYEQYF. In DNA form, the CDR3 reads TGTGCCAGCAGTCGGCCGGGACAGGGGTCCTACGAGCAGTACTTC.